The 21 T cell receptor beta chains in this list originate from one sample, sequenced in a study of beta chain features in type 1 diabetes. Study-level points and caveats: All four CD4+ subsets of Type 1 diabetes patients contained TCRB CDR3s that were moderately but significantly shorter.

The study reverse transcribed the entire isolated RNA, so it sequenced expressed TCRB transcripts. Assay: immunoSEQ multiplex PCR; the TCRdb copy retains only in-frame clones and omits some. Of about 400,000 clones in the sample, roughly 12% were seen once. Their recognized antigens are unknown. The source material was naive CD4+ T cells from blood. These receptors came from a woman aged 18-29 years with type 1 diabetes.

This clone was detected a few times. This rearrangement joins TRBV29-1 to TRBJ1-2; 10 nucleotides agree with TRBD1. Losses at the gene ends were 6 bases for V and 6 bases for J; bases not matched to a gene: 7. Germline assignment: CDR1 SQVTM and CDR2 ANQGSEA. This CDR3 contains 13 residues. The CDR3 loop is CSVGDRGSNGYTF. CDR3 sequence (DNA): TGCAGCGTCGGGGACAGGGGATCTAATGGCTACACCTTC.

The chain recombines TRBV10-3 with TRBJ2-2, with D perhaps TRBD2 (6 bases). Trimming removed 2 bases at V and 4 bases at J, with 14 bases between. Germline CDR1 and CDR2: ENHRY and SYGVKD. This CDR3 has 16 residues. The CDR3 nucleotides read TGTGCCATCAGTGAGCTCTCGGGAGTCCTCACCGGGGAGCTGTTTTTT. Translating it yields CAISELSGVLTGELFF.

The chain uses TRBV7-8 and TRBJ2-5; 9 bases map to TRBD2. Trimming at V came to 5 bases and at J to 2 bases, leaving 9 bases not matched to a gene. The length of the CDR3 is 16 residues. Germline CDR1 SGHVS, CDR2 FQNEAQ. In DNA, the CDR3 is TGTGCCAGCAGCCCGTCCCTAGCGGGGTATCAAGAGACCCAGTACTTC. Protein: CASSPSLAGYQETQYF.

The chain employs TRBV9 and TRBJ1-1; tentatively, D is TRBD1 (5 bases). Germline V gene lookup returns CDR1 SGDLS and CDR2 YYNGEE. The CDR3 extends over 14 amino acids. Trimming removed 3 bases from V and 10 bases from J, with 19 bases in between. The CDR3 is CASSGLQGNPRAFF. CDR3 nucleotide sequence: TGTGCCAGCAGCGGACTCCAGGGAAATCCAAGAGCTTTCTTT.

The chain links TRBV25-1 to TRBJ2-7, with a tentative D call TRBD2 (5 bases). The CDR3 is made up of 14 amino acids. From germline, CDR1 is MGHDK and CDR2 SYGVNS. The V end was cut by 2 bases, the J end by 6 bases, with 14 bases between. CDR3 DNA: TGTGCCAGCAGTGAAATCGCGGGCCGGCTCGAGCAGTACTTC. Its translation: CASSEIAGRLEQYF.

The chain recombines TRBV19 with TRBJ2-4; D not certain. The V end lost 4 bases, the J end lost 2 bases, and 18 bases lay between the germline ends. Germline assignment: CDR1 LNHDA and CDR2 SQIVND (reference sequence). This CDR3 comprises 17 residues. CDR3 coding DNA: TGTGCCAGTAGTACCCCGCGGCAGTCGTCTCCCAAAAACATTCAGTACTTC. Amino acids: CASSTPRQSSPKNIQYF.

This clone was seen a few times. V gene TRBV16 combines with J gene TRBJ1-5, with a possible D match to TRBD1 (6 bases). V was clipped by 0 bases and J by 6 bases, with 12 bases between them. The germline V gene encodes CDR1 KGHSY and CDR2 FQNENV. This CDR3 comprises 15 residues. For the CDR3, the DNA is TGTGCCAGCAGCCAATCCTACAGGGTTGGTCAGCCCCAGCATTTT. Protein: CASSQSYRVGQPQHF.

This clone was seen more than once but under ten times. The chain is built from TRBV4-2 and TRBJ2-5, with a weak D call TRBD2 (5 bases). The V and J ends lost 0 bases and 5 bases respectively, with 16 bases between them. CDR1 is LGHNA, CDR2 YNFKEQ, per germline. The CDR3 is 16 residues long. This CDR3 reads CASSQDSGSGPETQYF. In nucleotides, the CDR3 is TGTGCCAGCAGCCAAGATAGTGGGAGCGGTCCCGAGACCCAGTACTTC.

V and J are TRBV7-9 and TRBJ2-5, with 8 bases fitting TRBD1. This CDR3 is 14 amino acids long. The V segment lost 4 bases and the J segment 2 bases; nucleotides outside the gene matches: 3. Germline-derived CDR1 and CDR2 are SEHNR and FQNEAQ (reference sequence). The CDR3 bases are TGTGCCAGCAGCTCATGGGACAGGCAAGAGACCCAGTACTTC. It is translated as CASSSWDRQETQYF.

V is TRBV7-8 and J is TRBJ2-3; D might be TRBD2 (5 bases). The length of the CDR3 is 13 residues. Germline values: CDR1 SGHVS, CDR2 FQNEAQ. V lost 6 bases and J lost 4, with 11 bases in between. CDR3 amino acids: CASRAEGADTQYF. The CDR3 DNA sequence: TGTGCCAGCAGGGCCGAGGGAGCAGATACGCAGTATTTT.

This clone was detected a few times. The chain joins TRBV18 to TRBJ1-1; 8 bases agree with TRBD1. CDR3 length: 16 residues. In germline, CDR1 is KGHSH, CDR2 LQKENI. Trimming cost V 3 bases and J 5 bases; bases outside gene matches: 11. CDR3 sequence: CASSPTYGQGFTEAFF. Here the CDR3 DNA reads TGTGCCAGCTCACCGACCTACGGACAGGGTTTTACTGAAGCTTTCTTT.

This sequence joins TRBV15 and TRBJ1-2; D remains unclear. The CDR3 consists of 13 residues. Trimming took 0 bases from V and 5 from J, leaving 7 bases between them. Germline values: CDR1 LNHNV, CDR2 YYDKDF (reference sequence). CDR3 nucleotide sequence: TGTGCCACCAGCAGAGATCGGGAATATGGCTACACCTTC. It translates to CATSRDREYGYTF.

The rearrangement links TRBV1 to TRBJ2-1; the table's D call TRBD2 went unverified against the DNA. TRBV1 is given as a pseudogene. The CDR3 spans 19 residues. This CDR3 reads CTSSQGGFLRGAETNEQFF. The CDR3 nucleotides are TGCACCAGCAGCCAAGGTGGTTTCTTGCGGGGGGCCGAGACGAATGAGCAGTTCTTC.

This clone was seen a handful of times. The V gene is TRBV2, the J gene TRBJ1-2; the D is unclear. Germline-derived CDR1 and CDR2 are SNHLY and FYNNEI. V lost 3 bases to trimming and J lost 9 bases, with 17 bases between them. The CDR3 has 14 amino acids. CDR3 residues: CASSEGSVRTSYTF. In DNA form, the CDR3 reads TGTGCCAGCAGTGAGGGGAGTGTAAGGACGAGCTACACCTTC.

This clone occurred a few times. The chain recombines TRBV7-3 with TRBJ2-3, with D hard to call. The CDR3 contains 14 residues. Between the trimmed V and J ends, which lost 2 bases and 3 bases, there was a span of 9 bases. Per germline, CDR1 SGHTA and CDR2 FQGTGA. The CDR3 loop is CASSLSPVTDTQYF. CDR3 nucleotide sequence: TGTGCCAGCAGCTTATCCCCAGTTACAGATACGCAGTATTTT.

For the CDR3, the DNA is TGTGCCACCAGCAGAGGCAGCTCTGGAAACACCATATATTTT. Its translation is CATSRGSSGNTIYF. The chain is built from TRBV15 and TRBJ1-3; D gene uncertain. CDR1 and CDR2 (germline): LNHNV, YYDKDF (reference sequence). The CDR3 is 14 amino acids. Trimming stripped 1 base from V and 0 bases from J, with 4 bases between.

The rearrangement uses TRBV9 and TRBJ2-7; 8 nucleotides align to TRBD2. J was trimmed by 1 base and V by 1 base; bases with no gene match: 7. The CDR3 spans 16 residues. The V gene's germline CDR1 is SGDLS and CDR2 YYNGEE. CDR3 sequence (DNA): TGTGCCAGCAGCGTAACCGGGGGGGCCCCGTCCTACGAGCAGTACTTC. Translated, it gives CASSVTGGAPSYEQYF.

The chain is built from TRBV9 and TRBJ2-2; D is possibly TRBD1 (6 bases). Germline CDR1 reads SGDLS; CDR2 reads YYNGEE. CDR3 size: 16 residues. Trimming cost V 4 bases and J 5 bases, with 18 bases left between them. CDR3 region: CASSSKWAGETGELFF. CDR3 nucleotide sequence: TGTGCCAGCAGCTCAAAGTGGGCAGGGGAGACCGGGGAGCTGTTTTTT.

The sample holds a few counts of this clone. The chain is built from TRBV30 and TRBJ2-6; the D gene is possibly TRBD1 (6 bases). The germline CDR1 and CDR2 sequences are GTSNPN and SVGIG (reference sequence). V shed 1 base and J shed 9 bases, with 25 bases lying between them. CDR3 length: 18 amino acids. CDR3 sequence (DNA): TGTGCCTGGAGTGCCACTACGGGCCTCTGGGGGCGCCGCAACGTCCTGACTTTC. It translates to CAWSATTGLWGRRNVLTF.

This clone has only a few counts. The rearrangement uses TRBV6-5 and TRBJ2-7; 9 positions match TRBD2. In germline, CDR1 is MNHEY, CDR2 SVGAGI. The J segment lost 0 bases and the V segment lost 7 bases, leaving 4 bases of the junction unmatched. This CDR3 spans 14 amino acids. The CDR3 sequence: CASTLSGSSYEQYF. The CDR3 nucleotides are TGTGCCAGCACCCTTAGCGGGAGCTCCTACGAGCAGTACTTC.

This clone has just a few counts. This CDR3 reads CASSAGQGANEKLFF. The CDR3 coding sequence is TGTGCCAGCAGCGCCGGACAGGGAGCCAATGAAAAACTGTTTTTT. J is TRBJ1-4 and V is TRBV5-5, with 8 nucleotides matching TRBD1. Germline values: CDR1 SGHKS, CDR2 YYEKEE (reference sequence). Trimming took 4 bases from V and 5 from J; bases not matched to a gene: 7. This CDR3 is built from 15 residues.